Reported below is one TCR beta chain. Its antigen is still unknown. The source of the sample is a study of cytomegalovirus exposure and HLA in healthy donors. Points from the study as a whole: The analysis excluded some indistinguishable V segments, including TRBV6-2 and TRBV6-3. Most TCR beta V segments were productive about 87% or about 30% of the time in an earlier analysis. Presence/absence analysis assumed near-uniform sequencing depth across donors. Published work reported that the classifier diagnosed cytomegalovirus status with high specificity and sensitivity.

The PCR contained 60 Vbeta and 13 Jbeta primers. Only in-frame clones appear in the TCRdb table, and some are missing; sequencing was by immunoSEQ multiplex PCR. The profile covers approximately 130,000 clones, with around 77% appearing a single time and 1.2% taken by the ten largest. The CDR3 has 12 residues. Germline V gene sequence: CDR1 MDHEN, CDR2 SYDVKM. V lost 5 bases and J lost 6, with 8 bases in between. This receptor was taken from a man between 45 and 60 years old in good health and CMV-seronegative. The chain is built from TRBV28 and TRBJ1-5; perhaps TRBD1 as D (5 bases). The sample was PBMCs. CDR3 nucleotide sequence: TGTGCCAGCAGTCGGGGGAGTCAGCCCCAGCATTTT. It translates to CASSRGSQPQHF. The variable domain in full, completed from reference TRBV28 and TRBJ1-5, reads DVKVTQSSRYLVKRTGEKVFLECVQDMDHENMFWYRQDPGLGLRLIYFSYDVKMKEKGDIPEGYSVSREKKERFSLILESASTNQTSMYLCASSRGSQPQHFGDGTRLSIL.